This T cell receptor beta chain was captured in a study of blood T cell repertoires in COVID-19. On the study more broadly: From the United States, Italy and Spain came samples of acute and convalescent COVID-19. From T cells, B-cell-depleted T cells, or PBMCs came the material, which was cDNA or gDNA.

Original data processing: Reference gene primer amplification gave nucleated cell count estimates. The data were produced by immunoSEQ multiplex PCR, yet TCRdb's version contains in-frame clones alone and is incomplete. V and J calls and clone size are given by that table; D and trimming were obtained from the DNA. Seen here are around 190,000 clones, 70% to 90% observed once, and the top ten hold less than 5.5%. The TCR was taken from a woman aged 80 or over with acute or convalescent COVID-19. The sequencing input was peripheral blood.

CDR3 residues: CATSAARYRGLAGGSSYEQYF. As DNA, the CDR3 is TGTGCCACCAGCGCTGCACGTTACAGGGGGCTAGCGGGAGGGAGCTCCTACGAGCAGTACTTC. This rearrangement joins TRBV15 to TRBJ2-7; 12 bases map to TRBD2. V shed 5 bases and J 0 bases; nucleotides not matched to a gene: 20. The CDR3 totals 21 residues. Germline values: CDR1 LNHNV, CDR2 YYDKDF (reference sequence). The full variable domain, completed using reference TRBV15 and TRBJ2-7, is DAMVIQNPRYQVTQFGKPVTLSCSQTLNHNVMYWYQQKSSQAPKLLFHYYDKDFNNEADTPDNFQSRRPNTSFCFLDIRSPGLGDTAMYLCATSAARYRGLAGGSSYEQYFGPGTRLTVT.